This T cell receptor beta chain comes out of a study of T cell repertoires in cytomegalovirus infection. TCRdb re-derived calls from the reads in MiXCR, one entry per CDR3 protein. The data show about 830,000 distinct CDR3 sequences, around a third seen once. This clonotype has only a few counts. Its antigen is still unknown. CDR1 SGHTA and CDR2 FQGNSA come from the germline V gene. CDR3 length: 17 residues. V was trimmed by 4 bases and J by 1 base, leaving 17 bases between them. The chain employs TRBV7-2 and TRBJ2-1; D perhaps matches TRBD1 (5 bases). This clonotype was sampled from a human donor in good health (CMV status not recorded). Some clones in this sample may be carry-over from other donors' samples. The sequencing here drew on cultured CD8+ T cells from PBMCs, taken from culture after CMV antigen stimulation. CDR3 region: CASSSPPWQGSYNEQFF. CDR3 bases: TGTGCCAGCAGCTCTCCCCCCTGGCAGGGATCCTACAATGAGCAGTTCTTC.